The 8 T cell receptor beta chains below were found in one sample sequenced in a study of blood T cell repertoires in COVID-19. Using immunoSEQ multiplex PCR, the repertoire was profiled, and TCRdb retains in-frame clones only, with some absent. The repertoire has under 200,000 clones, 84% of them found once; the top ten carry roughly 15%. Sequencing was carried out using peripheral blood. All receptors come from a woman in her 70s with COVID-19, enrolled during active disease.

J is TRBJ1-3 and V is TRBV3-1 (or the pseudogene TRBV3-2), with TRBD1 matching over 7 bases. The CDR3 sequence is 17 residues long. V was pared by 5 bases and J by 4 bases, with 14 bases of the junction left unmatched. CDR1 is LGHDT and CDR2 is YNNKEL in the germline V gene (reference sequence). CDR3 amino acids: CASSKITGTAEGNTIYF. In DNA, the CDR3 is TGTGCCAGCAGCAAAATAACCGGGACAGCCGAGGGAAACACCATATATTTT.

The chain carries TRBV29-1 and TRBJ1-2; 10 positions match TRBD1. CDR3 length equals 13 residues. CDR1 and CDR2 (germline): SQVTM, ANQGSEA. Germline trimming cut 5 bases from V and 8 bases from J; bases unmatched to any gene: 8. CDR3 protein: CSVRPGQGMGYTF. The CDR3 nucleotides are TGCAGCGTTAGACCGGGACAGGGGATGGGCTACACCTTC.

This sequence joins TRBV4-2 and TRBJ1-1; D call uncertain. This CDR3 has 12 amino acids. Trimming shortened V by 4 bases and J by 1 base, and 4 bases separated the two germline ends. The V gene's germline CDR1 is LGHNA and CDR2 YNFKEQ. The CDR3 sequence is CASSRRNTEAFF. The CDR3 nucleotides are TGTGCCAGCAGCCGTCGGAACACTGAAGCTTTCTTT.

The J gene is TRBJ2-6, the V gene TRBV18; no reliable D call. The CDR3 covers 18 residues. Looked up from germline, CDR1 is KGHSH and CDR2 is LQKENI. V dropped 3 bases and J dropped 2 bases, with 17 bases sitting between them. The CDR3 is CASSPVTVEGTGANVLTF. In DNA form, the CDR3 reads TGTGCCAGCTCACCTGTAACAGTGGAAGGAACTGGGGCCAACGTCCTGACTTTC. The entire variable domain, with the rest obtained from reference TRBV18 and TRBJ2-6, is as follows: NAGVMQNPRHLVRRRGQEARLRCSPMKGHSHVYWYRQLPEEGLKFMVYLQKENIIDESGMPKERFSAEFPKEGPSILRIQQVVRGDSAAYFCASSPVTVEGTGANVLTFGAGSRLTVL.

There are a few counts of this clone. This sequence joins TRBV5-1 and TRBJ2-3, with 8 bases matching TRBD1. The CDR3 covers 16 residues. The V segment lost 2 bases and the J segment 3 bases; nucleotides outside the gene matches: 8. Germline-derived CDR1 and CDR2 are SGHRS and YFSETQ. The CDR3, as DNA: TGCGCCAGCAGCTTAATTGGACAGGGTTCGACAGATACGCAGTATTTT. Protein: CASSLIGQGSTDTQYF.

This clone has more than one count but fewer than ten. The chain recombines TRBV4-1 with TRBJ2-4, with TRBD2 identical over 10 bases. The trim removed 1 base at V and 0 bases at J, leaving 3 bases unmatched. Germline CDR1 is MGHRA and CDR2 is YSYEKL. There are 17 residues in the CDR3. CDR3 protein: CASSQVEREGAKNIQYF. As DNA, the CDR3 is TGCGCCAGCAGCCAAGTGGAGCGGGAGGGAGCCAAAAACATTCAGTACTTC.

The chain uses TRBV3-1 (or the pseudogene TRBV3-2) and TRBJ2-7; 7 nucleotides line up with TRBD1. The CDR3 consists of 14 residues. Unmatched junction bases numbered 10, after V lost 5 bases and J lost 6 bases. CDR1 LGHDT and CDR2 YNNKEL come from the germline V gene (reference sequence). The CDR3 region is CASSAGRGLVEQYF. The CDR3 DNA is TGTGCCAGCAGCGCAGGCAGGGGGTTGGTCGAGCAGTACTTC.

V gene TRBV27 combines with J gene TRBJ1-2, with 9 bases aligning to TRBD1. CDR3 size: 18 residues. Trimming removed 3 bases from V and 0 bases from J; junction bases left unmatched: 11. Germline CDR1 MNHEY, CDR2 SMNVEV (reference sequence). The CDR3 DNA sequence: TGTGCCAGCAGTTTTATATACAGGGGGCAGAGAACTAACTATGGCTACACCTTC. Its translation: CASSFIYRGQRTNYGYTF.